The clone carrying this T cell receptor (beta chain) was observed a handful of times. As yet, its antigen is unknown. This entry belongs to a study of blood T cells in healthy people across ages. Germline CDR1 MNHEY, CDR2 SVGAGI. With V trimmed by 2 bases and J by 6 bases, 10 bases remained unmatched. The CDR3 totals 16 residues. For the second PCR, which ran for about 6 to 11 cycles, a sample-barcoded 5' primer and a J-beta primer mix were used. MiXCR was run by TCRdb on the 5' RACE reads, yielding one entry per CDR3 protein. The sample contains 1,800,000 or so distinct CDR3 sequences, about two fifths of which appear only once. The study's findings and limits: Investigators treated diversity estimates from one million T cells as underestimates. Roughly linear age-related decline in beta diversity appeared, significant by age 40.

This clonotype was sampled from a human donor in good health. The chain employs TRBV6-5 and TRBJ2-7; TRBD1 matches 10 bases. The sequenced sample was blood. The DNA for the CDR3 is TGTGCCAGCAGTTACACTACCGGGACAGGGGCTAGCGAGCAGTACTTC. Protein: CASSYTTGTGASEQYF.